A selection of T cell receptor beta chains follows, all from one sample in a study of control samples from healthy donors and cancer patients. Sequencing was performed with immunoSEQ multiplex PCR; in TCRdb, only in-frame clones are kept and a portion is missing. The sample shows about 170,000 clones, roughly 91% of them seen only once. The sample consisted of blood. Receptors were obtained from a woman aged 30 to 39 in good health. The CDR3 runs from the conserved cysteine through the conserved F or W. A D gene is named only where the DNA matches it firmly. Not all rows give a size; the values are once, few, many and, for expanded clones, a class.

j_gene: TRBJ2-2
v_gene: TRBV2
d_gene: .
len: 13
abundance: .
CDR3aa: CASSPRDTGELFF
CDR3nt: TGTGCCAGCAGTCCCCGGGACACCGGGGAGCTGTTTTTT

j_gene: TRBJ1-1
v_gene: TRBV3-1/TRBV3-2
d_gene: .
len: 15
abundance: .
CDR3aa: CASSQESGRGTEAFF
CDR3nt: TGTGCCAGCAGCCAAGAATCGGGGCGCGGGACTGAAGCTTTCTTT

j_gene: TRBJ1-1
v_gene: TRBV6-1
d_gene: .
len: 16
abundance: .
CDR3aa: CASSEGGTVMNTEAFF
CDR3nt: TGTGCCAGCAGTGAGGGGGGGACGGTTATGAACACTGAAGCTTTCTTT

j_gene: TRBJ2-7
v_gene: TRBV14
d_gene: TRBD2
len: 15
abundance: .
CDR3aa: CASSPLAGPSYEQYF
CDR3nt: TGTGCCAGCAGCCCACTAGCGGGACCCTCCTACGAGCAGTACTTC

j_gene: TRBJ2-4
v_gene: TRBV28
d_gene: TRBD2
len: 15
abundance: .
CDR3aa: CASSPGLAGADIQYF
CDR3nt: TGTGCCAGCAGTCCGGGACTAGCGGGAGCGGACATTCAGTACTTC

j_gene: TRBJ2-5
v_gene: TRBV3-1/TRBV3-2
d_gene: TRBD2
len: 14
abundance: .
CDR3aa: CASSLASGSETQYF
CDR3nt: TGTGCCAGCAGCCTCGCTAGCGGGAGTGAGACCCAGTACTTC

j_gene: TRBJ2-1
v_gene: TRBV27
d_gene: TRBD2
len: 15
abundance: .
CDR3aa: CASSLSASGGAEQFF
CDR3nt: TGTGCCAGCAGTTTATCGGCTAGCGGGGGGGCTGAGCAGTTCTTC

j_gene: TRBJ1-1
v_gene: TRBV20-1
d_gene: TRBD1
len: 11
abundance: .
CDR3aa: CSARDRSEAFF
CDR3nt: TGCAGTGCTCGGGACAGGTCTGAAGCTTTCTTT

j_gene: TRBJ2-2
v_gene: TRBV6-1
d_gene: TRBD1
len: 15
abundance: .
CDR3aa: CASSEAGQATGELFF
CDR3nt: TGTGCCAGCAGTGAAGCCGGACAGGCCACCGGGGAGCTGTTTTTT

j_gene: TRBJ1-3
v_gene: TRBV5-4
d_gene: TRBD1
len: 16
abundance: .
CDR3aa: CASSPDRGRGGNTIYF
CDR3nt: TGTGCCAGCAGCCCCGACAGGGGAAGGGGTGGAAACACCATATATTTT

j_gene: TRBJ2-7
v_gene: TRBV7-9
d_gene: TRBD1
len: 17
abundance: .
CDR3aa: CASSLFPAGQGGNEQYF
CDR3nt: TGTGCCAGCAGCTTATTCCCCGCTGGACAGGGTGGGAACGAGCAGTACTTC

j_gene: TRBJ1-1
v_gene: TRBV10-3
d_gene: .
len: 13
abundance: .
CDR3aa: CAISESTLSEAFF
CDR3nt: TGTGCCATCAGTGAGTCGACTCTTAGTGAAGCTTTCTTT

j_gene: TRBJ2-2
v_gene: TRBV10-3
d_gene: .
len: 14
abundance: .
CDR3aa: CAISDPTNTGELFF
CDR3nt: TGTGCCATCAGTGACCCGACGAACACCGGGGAGCTGTTTTTT

j_gene: TRBJ2-7
v_gene: TRBV6-1
d_gene: .
len: 13
abundance: .
CDR3aa: CASSENAVYEQYF
CDR3nt: TGTGCCAGCAGTGAAAATGCGGTTTACGAGCAGTACTTC

j_gene: TRBJ1-2
v_gene: TRBV6-5
d_gene: TRBD1
len: 14
abundance: .
CDR3aa: CASTPGQGNYGYTF
CDR3nt: TGTGCCAGCACCCCTGGACAGGGGAACTATGGCTACACCTTC

j_gene: TRBJ1-1
v_gene: TRBV19
d_gene: .
len: 14
abundance: .
CDR3aa: CASSIREWDTEAFF
CDR3nt: TGTGCCAGTAGTATCAGGGAATGGGACACTGAAGCTTTCTTT

j_gene: TRBJ1-1
v_gene: TRBV7-8
d_gene: .
len: 14
abundance: once
CDR3aa: CASSFGQMNTEAFF
CDR3nt: TGTGCCAGCAGCTTTGGCCAGATGAACACTGAAGCTTTCTTT

j_gene: TRBJ2-7
v_gene: TRBV5-5
d_gene: .
len: 14
abundance: .
CDR3aa: CASSLAGVAYEQYF
CDR3nt: TGTGCCAGCAGCTTGGCGGGCGTAGCCTACGAGCAGTACTTC

j_gene: TRBJ2-1
v_gene: TRBV19
d_gene: TRBD2
len: 15
abundance: .
CDR3aa: CASSTTSGGYNEQFF
CDR3nt: TGTGCCAGTAGTACCACTAGCGGGGGATACAATGAGCAGTTCTTC

j_gene: TRBJ1-5
v_gene: TRBV1
d_gene: .
len: 16
abundance: .
CDR3aa: CTSSHPRDRVNQPQHF
CDR3nt: TGCACCAGCAGCCATCCCCGGGACAGGGTCAATCAGCCCCAGCATTTT

j_gene: TRBJ2-1
v_gene: TRBV20-1
d_gene: TRBD2
len: 13
abundance: .
CDR3aa: CSASLAGVNEQFF
CDR3nt: TGCAGTGCTAGTCTAGCGGGAGTCAATGAGCAGTTCTTC

j_gene: TRBJ2-2
v_gene: TRBV7-8
d_gene: .
len: 17
abundance: .
CDR3aa: CASSLGAGVPNTGELFF
CDR3nt: TGTGCCAGCAGCTTAGGGGCGGGCGTTCCGAACACCGGGGAGCTGTTTTTT

j_gene: TRBJ1-3
v_gene: TRBV6-5
d_gene: .
len: 13
abundance: .
CDR3aa: CASSYSEGNTIYF
CDR3nt: TGTGCCAGCAGTTACTCGGAGGGAAACACCATATATTTT

j_gene: TRBJ2-1
v_gene: TRBV7-7
d_gene: TRBD2
len: 16
abundance: .
CDR3aa: CASSLGTSGGMNEQFF
CDR3nt: TGTGCCAGCAGCTTAGGAACTAGCGGGGGAATGAATGAGCAGTTCTTC

j_gene: TRBJ1-1
v_gene: TRBV24-1
d_gene: .
len: 12
abundance: .
CDR3aa: CATRGSNTEAFF
CDR3nt: TGTGCCACCAGGGGTTCAAACACTGAAGCTTTCTTT

j_gene: TRBJ2-4
v_gene: TRBV7-9
d_gene: .
len: 14
abundance: .
CDR3aa: CASSLSGAKNIQYF
CDR3nt: TGTGCCAGCAGCCTGAGCGGAGCCAAAAACATTCAGTACTTC

j_gene: TRBJ1-2
v_gene: TRBV6-1
d_gene: TRBD1
len: 15
abundance: .
CDR3aa: CASSESLGQGYGYTF
CDR3nt: TGTGCCAGCAGTGAATCTCTTGGACAGGGTTATGGCTACACCTTC

j_gene: TRBJ2-5
v_gene: TRBV29-1
d_gene: .
len: 11
abundance: .
CDR3aa: CSVGGQETQYF
CDR3nt: TGCAGCGTTGGGGGCCAAGAGACCCAGTACTTC

j_gene: TRBJ1-2
v_gene: TRBV5-8
d_gene: TRBD1
len: 15
abundance: once
CDR3aa: CASSGPGQGYYGYTF
CDR3nt: TGTGCCAGCAGCGGACCGGGACAGGGCTACTATGGCTACACCTTC

j_gene: TRBJ1-1
v_gene: TRBV7-6
d_gene: .
len: 14
abundance: .
CDR3aa: CASSSRGVETEAFF
CDR3nt: TGTGCCAGCAGCTCCAGGGGAGTGGAGACTGAAGCTTTCTTT

j_gene: TRBJ1-1
v_gene: TRBV15
d_gene: TRBD1
len: 14
abundance: .
CDR3aa: CATSRDTGGTEAFF
CDR3nt: TGTGCCACCAGCAGAGATACAGGGGGCACTGAAGCTTTCTTT

j_gene: TRBJ2-7
v_gene: TRBV7-8
d_gene: .
len: 17
abundance: .
CDR3aa: CASSLGALDYSSYEQYF
CDR3nt: TGTGCCAGCAGCTTAGGGGCTCTAGACTATAGCTCCTACGAGCAGTACTTC